The clone carrying this T cell receptor (beta chain) was observed once. Its antigen is not known. TCRdb itself ran the 5' RACE reads through MiXCR, one entry per CDR3 protein. The data hold hundreds of thousands of distinct CDR3 sequences, with around 16% observed a single time. Per the germline V gene, CDR1 is SNHLY and CDR2 is FYNNEI. The CDR3 spans 15 residues. J was trimmed by 0 bases and V by 7 bases; bases with no gene match: 5. These data originate in a study of CD8 T cells in ankylosing spondylitis. Findings of the study overall: Blood of patients with ankylosing spondylitis appeared to be characterized by a TCR beta motif of several highly homologous variants. Reports say disease-linked clones showed up significantly more in matched ankylosing spondylitis synovial fluid.

The chain recombines TRBV2 with TRBJ2-2, with 7 nucleotides matching TRBD1. This sequence originates from a male donor with ankylosing spondylitis. Sequencing was performed on blood, either unsorted or a sorted T cell fraction (not recorded which). The CDR3 DNA reads TGTGCCAGCACAGGACAGGACTCGAACACCGGGGAGCTGTTTTTT. This codes for CASTGQDSNTGELFF.